Sequencing of this TCR beta chain was carried out in a study of CD8 T cells in ankylosing spondylitis. Study results and caveats: Ankylosing spondylitis blood seemed to carry a telltale TCR beta motif made of several highly homologous variants.

This clonotype was detected ten times or more. Its target is unknown. TCRdb reprocessed the 5' RACE reads via MiXCR and lists one record per CDR3 protein. Here the sample spans around 320,000 distinct CDR3 sequences, more than 20% being singletons. The CDR3 loop spans 13 amino acids. Trimming shortened V by 6 bases and J by 5 bases, and 11 bases separated the two germline ends. The sequence was collected from a female donor with ankylosing spondylitis or in good health (not recorded which). What was sequenced was blood, either unsorted or a sorted T cell fraction (not recorded which). The rearrangement uses TRBV12-3 or TRBV12-4 and TRBJ1-5, with D possibly matching TRBD1 (5 bases). The CDR3 is CASSHGGDQPQHF. In DNA, the CDR3 is TGTGCCAGCAGCCACGGGGGGGATCAGCCCCAGCATTTT.